The source of this TCR beta chain is a study of graft-versus-host responses after intestinal transplantation. Overall study findings and caveats: Some GvH clones were seen earlier in gut or blood, suggesting intestinal origin.

V lost 5 bases, J lost 3 bases, and 6 bases stayed unmatched. Germline CDR1 is PRHDT and CDR2 is FYEKMQ (reference sequence). This CDR3 is built from 16 residues. Libraries were prepared by immunoSEQ multiplex PCR; TCRdb keeps only in-frame clonotypes and omits some of them. The repertoire holds about 93,000 clones, with approximately 92% as singletons. In the case of this clone: The antigen is not known.

The chain has TRBV13 and TRBJ2-1; 11 positions agree with TRBD2. This sequence was found in a human donor who received an intestinal transplant. The sequences come from unstimulated CD8+ T cells sorted from spleen or lymph node cells, collected before intestinal transplant. The DNA of the CDR3 is TGTGCCAGCAGCGGAGCTAGCGGGGGGATCTACAATGAGCAGTTCTTC. It encodes CASSGASGGIYNEQFF.